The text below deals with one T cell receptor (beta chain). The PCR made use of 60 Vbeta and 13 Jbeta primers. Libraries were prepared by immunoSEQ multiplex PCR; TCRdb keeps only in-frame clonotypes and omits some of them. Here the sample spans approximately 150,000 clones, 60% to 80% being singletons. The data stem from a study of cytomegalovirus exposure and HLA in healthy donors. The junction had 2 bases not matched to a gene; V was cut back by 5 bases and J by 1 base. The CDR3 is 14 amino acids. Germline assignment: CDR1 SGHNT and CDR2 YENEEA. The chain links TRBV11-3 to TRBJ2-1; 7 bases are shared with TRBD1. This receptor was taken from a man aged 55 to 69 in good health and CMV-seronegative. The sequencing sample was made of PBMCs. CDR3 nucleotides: TGTGCCAGCAGCCAGACAGGGTCCTACAATGAGCAGTTCTTC. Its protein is CASSQTGSYNEQFF.